What follows are 24 T cell receptor beta chains derived from one specimen sequenced in a study of cytotoxic CD8 clonotypes in ibrutinib-treated CLL. Clones were read by immunoSEQ multiplex PCR, and TCRdb kept only the in-frame ones, dropping some. The sample has more than 300,000 clones, around four fifths seen once; the top ten hold 5.5% to 8%. Sequencing used PBMCs, obtained before ibrutinib treatment. Source of these receptors: a human donor with chronic lymphocytic leukemia.

CDR3 nucleotide sequence: TGTGCCAGTAGTAACCTCAGGGGGGAGTATGGCTACACCTTC. It translates to CASSNLRGEYGYTF. This chain links TRBV19 with TRBJ1-2; 7 bases are a match to TRBD1. The length of the CDR3 is 14 residues. The J segment lost 5 bases and the V segment lost 4 bases, leaving 7 bases of the junction unmatched. Germline V CDR1 and CDR2: LNHDA, SQIVND (reference sequence).

This sequence joins TRBV15 and TRBJ2-7, with 10 bases that match TRBD1. J gave up 5 bases and V 3 bases, and 7 bases lay outside the gene matches. This CDR3 spans 15 amino acids. Germline assignment: CDR1 LNHNV and CDR2 YYDKDF (reference sequence). The DNA for the CDR3 is TGTGCCACCAGCAGGGGGACAGGGGACGTGGACGAGCAGTACTTC. Amino acid sequence: CATSRGTGDVDEQYF.

V and J are TRBV7-2 and TRBJ1-1, with a tentative D call TRBD1 (6 bases). V was clipped by 1 base and J by 4 bases, with 10 bases between them. The length of the CDR3 is 14 residues. Germline lookup yields CDR1 SGHTA and CDR2 FQGNSA. The CDR3 is CASSLDRATTEAFF. CDR3 in DNA: TGTGCCAGCAGCTTAGACAGGGCGACCACTGAAGCTTTCTTT.

The chain couples TRBV7-3 to TRBJ2-1, with D maybe TRBD2 (5 bases). V lost 1 base and J lost 5, with 15 bases in between. Germline V lookup: CDR1 SGHTA, CDR2 FQGTGA. CDR3 length: 16 amino acids. The DNA of the CDR3 is TGTGCCAGCAGCTTAAGTAACGGGATCGCCCACAATGAGCAGTTCTTC. Translated: CASSLSNGIAHNEQFF.

The table lists this clone with a count of one. CDR3 sequence: CASSVSGDAYNEQFF. The CDR3 bases are TGTGCCAGCAGCGTCAGCGGGGACGCCTACAATGAGCAGTTCTTC. This chain links TRBV9 with TRBJ2-1, with TRBD2 matching over 7 bases. This CDR3 contains 15 residues. Trimming removed 2 bases from V and 2 bases from J; junction bases left unmatched: 4. From germline, CDR1 is SGDLS and CDR2 YYNGEE. The full variable domain, completed using reference TRBV9 and TRBJ2-1, is DSGVTQTPKHLITATGQRVTLRCSPRSGDLSVYWYQQSLDQGLQFLIQYYNGEERAKGNILERFSAQQFPDLHSELNLSSLELGDSALYFCASSVSGDAYNEQFFGPGTRLTVL.

The chain recombines TRBV13 with TRBJ2-1; 12 nucleotides agree with TRBD2. Germline V CDR1 and CDR2: PRHDT, FYEKMQ (reference sequence). The CDR3 runs 16 residues. V lost 2 bases to trimming and J lost 6 bases; unmatched junction nucleotides: 5. CDR3 sequence reads: CASSLMTSGSRNEQFF. In nucleotides, the CDR3 is TGTGCCAGCAGCTTAATGACTAGCGGGAGTCGCAATGAGCAGTTCTTC.

This chain uses TRBV15 with TRBJ2-7; 10 nucleotides line up with TRBD2. The CDR3 is made up of 14 amino acids. The V gene end was trimmed by 3 bases and the J gene end by 7 bases; junction bases not matched to a gene: 6. Germline CDR1 reads LNHNV; CDR2 reads YYDKDF (reference sequence). The CDR3 sequence: CATSRGLAKGEQYF. For the CDR3, the DNA is TGTGCCACCAGCAGGGGACTAGCGAAGGGGGAGCAGTACTTC.

V and J are TRBV2 and TRBJ1-5; D gene unclear. The germline V gene encodes CDR1 SNHLY and CDR2 FYNNEI. The CDR3 runs 16 residues. Trimming removed 6 bases from V and 0 bases from J, with 15 bases in between. CDR3 loop: CASRMGWPYSNQPQHF. CDR3 DNA sequence: TGTGCCAGCAGAATGGGGTGGCCTTATAGCAATCAGCCCCAGCATTTT.

This chain uses TRBV15 with TRBJ2-7; TRBD1 aligns across 8 bases. V gave up 0 bases and J gave up 3 bases; unmatched junction bases: 7. The CDR3 covers 16 residues. Germline V gene sequence: CDR1 LNHNV, CDR2 YYDKDF (reference sequence). CDR3 in amino acids: CATSRDNAGGLYEQYF. In DNA, the CDR3 is TGTGCCACCAGCAGAGATAATGCAGGGGGCCTCTACGAGCAGTACTTC.

V usage is TRBV18 and J usage is TRBJ1-5; 7 positions agree with TRBD1. Per the germline V gene, CDR1 is KGHSH and CDR2 is LQKENI. The CDR3 has 14 amino acids. V lost 3 bases and J lost 9; bases outside the gene matches: 8. The CDR3 DNA reads as TGTGCCAGCTCACCCGTATTACAGGGGTCGCCCCAGCATTTT. This sequence encodes CASSPVLQGSPQHF.

The chain couples TRBV5-1 to TRBJ1-1; unclear D gene. CDR3 size: 11 residues. Trimming removed 0 bases at V and 11 bases at J, with 8 bases between. Germline values: CDR1 SGHRS, CDR2 YFSETQ. This CDR3 is CASSLGGSAFF. In DNA form, the CDR3 reads TGCGCCAGCAGCTTGGGAGGGTCCGCTTTCTTT.

This chain connects TRBV5-4 to TRBJ2-7; TRBD1 matches 9 bases. V lost 4 bases, J lost 0 bases, and 5 bases stayed unmatched. The CDR3 runs 15 residues. CDR1 and CDR2 (germline): SGHNT, YYREEE (reference sequence). CDR3 nucleotide sequence: TGTGCCAGCAGCGAGGGGACAGGGTACTCCTACGAGCAGTACTTC. Amino acids: CASSEGTGYSYEQYF.

The count of this clone is one. The J gene is TRBJ2-4, the V gene TRBV18; 13 nucleotides agree with TRBD2. The V segment lost 5 bases and the J segment 5 bases; nucleotides outside the gene matches: 3. Germline CDR1 is KGHSH and CDR2 is LQKENI. CDR3 length: 15 amino acids. The CDR3 DNA reads as TGTGCCAGCTCAACAGGACTAGCGGGGGAAAACATTCAGTACTTC. Protein product: CASSTGLAGENIQYF.

CDR3 bases: TGTGCCAGCAGCTCTGTACAGACTAGCGGGAGTGATAATGAGCAGTTCTTC. Protein product: CASSSVQTSGSDNEQFF. The rearrangement links TRBV13 to TRBJ2-1, with TRBD2 matching over 12 bases. V gave up 4 bases and J gave up 7 bases; unmatched junction bases: 11. Germline V gene sequence: CDR1 PRHDT, CDR2 FYEKMQ (reference sequence). The CDR3 has 17 residues.

The chain recombines TRBV18 with TRBJ2-7; 8 nucleotides line up with TRBD2. CDR1 and CDR2 from the germline V gene are KGHSH and LQKENI. After removal of 2 bases from V and 3 bases from J, the junction contained 9 bases not matched to a gene. The CDR3 is made up of 16 amino acids. The CDR3 DNA is TGTGCCAGCTCACCATCTGCGAGCGGGAGTAGCTACGAGCAGTACTTC. The encoded protein is CASSPSASGSSYEQYF. Complete variable domain (other parts from reference TRBV18 and TRBJ2-7): NAGVMQNPRHLVRRRGQEARLRCSPMKGHSHVYWYRQLPEEGLKFMVYLQKENIIDESGMPKERFSAEFPKEGPSILRIQQVVRGDSAAYFCASSPSASGSSYEQYFGPGTRLTVT.

This chain joins TRBV2 and TRBJ2-3; D uncertain. The CDR3 length is 15 residues. Between the trimmed V and J ends, which lost 0 bases and 1 base, there was a span of 8 bases. Germline CDR1 reads SNHLY; CDR2 reads FYNNEI. The CDR3 is CASSEAMTGTDTQYF. The CDR3 bases are TGTGCCAGCAGTGAAGCTATGACTGGCACAGATACGCAGTATTTT.

This clone has a single count. V usage is TRBV2 and J usage is TRBJ2-5; 9 nucleotides align to TRBD2. CDR1 is SNHLY and CDR2 is FYNNEI in the germline V gene. The CDR3 is 16 amino acids. J lost 2 bases, V lost 6 bases, and 10 bases had no gene match. The CDR3 loop reads CASRDSRTSAQETQYF. Here the CDR3 DNA reads TGTGCCAGCAGGGATTCCCGGACTAGCGCACAAGAGACCCAGTACTTC.

A few counts support this clone. The chain employs TRBV10-3 and TRBJ2-4; 9 bases line up with TRBD1. CDR1 ENHRY and CDR2 SYGVKD come from the germline V gene. With V trimmed by 4 bases and J by 2 bases, 9 bases remained unmatched. The CDR3 has 17 amino acids. The CDR3: CAISAWDRAKTKNIQYF. In DNA, the CDR3 is TGTGCCATCAGTGCCTGGGACAGGGCGAAGACCAAAAACATTCAGTACTTC.

The chain combines TRBV6-5 with TRBJ2-3, with 7 bases matching TRBD2. The CDR3 loop spans 15 amino acids. Germline trimming cut 2 bases from V and 4 bases from J; bases unmatched to any gene: 6. Germline V lookup: CDR1 MNHEY, CDR2 SVGAGI. The CDR3 nucleotides read TGTGCCAGCAGTTACATCCGGGAGGCCCCAGATACGCAGTATTTT. Translation gives CASSYIREAPDTQYF.

CDR3 coding DNA: TGCAGCGTGCGGGGACTAGCGGGAGAAAACGAGCAGTACTTC. Encoded protein: CSVRGLAGENEQYF. V gene TRBV29-1 combines with J gene TRBJ2-7; TRBD2 aligns across 14 bases. Unmatched junction bases numbered 6, after V lost 6 bases and J lost 5 bases. CDR1 is SQVTM, CDR2 ANQGSEA, per germline. This CDR3 spans 14 amino acids.

This chain links TRBV6-5 with TRBJ1-4, with D unresolved. Germline V gives CDR1 MNHEY, CDR2 SVGAGI. Trimming removed 0 bases from V and 8 bases from J, with 7 bases in between. The length of the CDR3 is 13 residues. The CDR3 here is CASSYSIVEKLFF. The CDR3 DNA follows: TGTGCCAGCAGTTACTCGATTGTCGAAAAACTGTTTTTT.

V and J are TRBV13 and TRBJ2-1; 14 nucleotides match TRBD2. Germline V gene lookup returns CDR1 PRHDT and CDR2 FYEKMQ (reference sequence). V lost 3 bases to trimming and J lost 1 base; unmatched junction nucleotides: 5. The CDR3 runs to 18 residues. This chain's CDR3 is CASSFGLAGGPSYNEQFF. The CDR3 DNA follows: TGTGCCAGCAGCTTCGGACTAGCGGGAGGTCCGTCCTACAATGAGCAGTTCTTC.

This clone has just one count. The chain is built from TRBV27 and TRBJ2-2; a weak D match, TRBD1 (6 bases). This CDR3 has 14 residues. From germline, CDR1 is MNHEY and CDR2 SMNVEV (reference sequence). V lost 7 bases to trimming and J lost 6 bases, with 15 bases between them. CDR3 protein: CASMSFWGPGELFF. In nucleotides, the CDR3 is TGTGCCAGCATGTCATTTTGGGGGCCCGGGGAGCTGTTTTTT.

The gene calls are TRBV5-4 and TRBJ1-4, with TRBD1 identical over 11 bases. Germline V gene lookup returns CDR1 SGHNT and CDR2 YYREEE (reference sequence). V lost 0 bases, J lost 7 bases, and 5 bases stayed unmatched. This CDR3 is built from 16 residues. The CDR3 region is CASSLAGGQGAEKLFF. CDR3 bases: TGTGCCAGCAGCTTGGCCGGAGGACAGGGGGCTGAAAAACTGTTTTTT.